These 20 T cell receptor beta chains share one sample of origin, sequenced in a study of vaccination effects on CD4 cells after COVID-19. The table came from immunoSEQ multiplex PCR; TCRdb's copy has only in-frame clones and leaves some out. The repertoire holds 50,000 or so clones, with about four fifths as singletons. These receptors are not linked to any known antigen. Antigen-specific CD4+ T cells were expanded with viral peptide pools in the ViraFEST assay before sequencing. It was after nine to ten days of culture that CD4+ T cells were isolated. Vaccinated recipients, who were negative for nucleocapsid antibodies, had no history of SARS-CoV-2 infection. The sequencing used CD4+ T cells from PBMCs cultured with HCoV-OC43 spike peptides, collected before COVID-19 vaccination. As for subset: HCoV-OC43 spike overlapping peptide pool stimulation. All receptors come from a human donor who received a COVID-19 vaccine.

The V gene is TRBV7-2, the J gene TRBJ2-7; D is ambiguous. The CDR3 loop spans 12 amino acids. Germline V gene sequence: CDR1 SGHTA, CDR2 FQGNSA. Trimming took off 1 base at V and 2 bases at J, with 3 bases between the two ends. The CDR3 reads CASSLVAYEQYV. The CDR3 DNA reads TGTGCCAGCAGCTTAGTGGCCTACGAGCAGTACGTC.

The CDR3 is CASSLIGAPYGYTF. In DNA form, the CDR3 reads TGTGCCAGCAGCTTGATAGGGGCCCCATATGGCTACACCTTC. The V and J genes are TRBV5-5 and TRBJ1-2; possibly TRBD1 for D (5 bases). V lost 1 base to trimming and J lost 5 bases, with 12 bases between them. Germline V gene data show CDR1 as SGHKS and CDR2 as YYEKEE (reference sequence). This CDR3 has 14 residues.

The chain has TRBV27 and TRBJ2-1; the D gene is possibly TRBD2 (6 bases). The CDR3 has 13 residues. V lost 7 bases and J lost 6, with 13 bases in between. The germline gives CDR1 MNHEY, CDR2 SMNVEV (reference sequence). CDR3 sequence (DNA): TGTGCCAGCACGCGGGACTCCCTCAATGAGCAGTTCTTC. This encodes CASTRDSLNEQFF.

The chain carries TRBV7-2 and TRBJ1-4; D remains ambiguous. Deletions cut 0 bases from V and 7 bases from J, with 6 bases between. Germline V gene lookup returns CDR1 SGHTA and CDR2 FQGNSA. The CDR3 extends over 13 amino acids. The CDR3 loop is CASSLAWGEKLFF. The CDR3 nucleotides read TGTGCCAGCAGCTTAGCGTGGGGTGAAAAACTGTTTTTT.

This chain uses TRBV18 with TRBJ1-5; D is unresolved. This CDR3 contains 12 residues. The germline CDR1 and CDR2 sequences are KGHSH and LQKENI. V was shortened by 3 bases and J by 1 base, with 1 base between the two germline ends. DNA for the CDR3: TGTGCCAGCTCACCGAGCAATCAGCCCCAGCATTTT. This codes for CASSPSNQPQHF.

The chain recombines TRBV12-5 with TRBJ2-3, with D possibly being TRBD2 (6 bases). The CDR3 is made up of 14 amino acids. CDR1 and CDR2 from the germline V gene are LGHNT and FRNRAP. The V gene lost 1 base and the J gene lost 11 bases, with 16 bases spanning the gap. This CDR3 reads CASGLDLLAEGQYF. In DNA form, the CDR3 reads TGTGCTAGTGGTTTGGACCTACTAGCTGAAGGGCAGTATTTT.

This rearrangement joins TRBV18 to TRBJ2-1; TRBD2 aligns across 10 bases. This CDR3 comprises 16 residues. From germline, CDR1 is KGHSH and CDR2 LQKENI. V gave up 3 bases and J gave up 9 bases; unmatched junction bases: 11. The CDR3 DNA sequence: TGTGCCAGCTCACCCCGGGCTAGCGGGGGTGATGGTGAGCAGTTCTTC. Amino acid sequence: CASSPRASGGDGEQFF.

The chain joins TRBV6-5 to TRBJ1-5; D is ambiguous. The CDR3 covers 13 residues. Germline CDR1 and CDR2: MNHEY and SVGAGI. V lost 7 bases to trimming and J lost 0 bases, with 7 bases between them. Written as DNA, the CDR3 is TGTGCCAGCAACACCTTTAGCAATCAGCCCCAGCATTTT. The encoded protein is CASNTFSNQPQHF.

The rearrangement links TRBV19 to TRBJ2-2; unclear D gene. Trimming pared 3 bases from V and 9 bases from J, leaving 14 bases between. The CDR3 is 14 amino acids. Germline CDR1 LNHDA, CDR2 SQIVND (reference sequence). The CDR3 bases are TGTGCCAGTAGTATCCGGACGACCGGGTGGGAGCTGTTTTTT. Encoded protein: CASSIRTTGWELFF. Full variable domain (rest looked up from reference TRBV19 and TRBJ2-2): DGGITQSPKYLFRKEGQNVTLSCEQNLNHDAMYWYRQDPGQGLRLIYYSQIVNDFQKGDIAEGYSVSREKKESFPLTVTSAQKNPTAFYLCASSIRTTGWELFFGEGSRLTVL.

The DNA of the CDR3 is TGTGCCAGCAGCTTTCTTCGGGGGGGCGCGAACACCGGGGAGCTGTTTTTT. Protein: CASSFLRGGANTGELFF. The gene calls are TRBV5-4 and TRBJ2-2; 8 positions agree with TRBD2. V dropped 2 bases and J dropped 0; count of bases not matched to a gene: 6. From germline, CDR1 is SGHNT and CDR2 YYREEE (reference sequence). The CDR3 covers 17 residues.

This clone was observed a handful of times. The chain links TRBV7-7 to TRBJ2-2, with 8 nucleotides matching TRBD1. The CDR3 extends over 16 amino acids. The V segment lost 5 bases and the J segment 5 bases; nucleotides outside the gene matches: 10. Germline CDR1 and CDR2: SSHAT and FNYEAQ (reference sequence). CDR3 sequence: CASSHSRGPGTGELFF. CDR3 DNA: TGTGCCAGCAGCCATTCCAGGGGGCCGGGGACCGGGGAGCTGTTTTTT.

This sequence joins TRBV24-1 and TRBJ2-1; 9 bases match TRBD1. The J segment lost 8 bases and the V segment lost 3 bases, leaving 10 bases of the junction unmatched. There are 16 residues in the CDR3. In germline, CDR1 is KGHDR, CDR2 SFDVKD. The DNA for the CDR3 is TGTGCCACCAGTGATCCCGGGACAGGGAATGAGGATGAGCAGTTCTTC. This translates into CATSDPGTGNEDEQFF.

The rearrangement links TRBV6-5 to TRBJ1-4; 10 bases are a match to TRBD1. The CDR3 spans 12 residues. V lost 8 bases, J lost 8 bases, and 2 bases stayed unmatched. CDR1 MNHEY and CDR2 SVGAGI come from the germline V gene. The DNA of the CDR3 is TGTGCCAGCGGGACAGGGGAAGAAAAACTGTTTTTT. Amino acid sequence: CASGTGEEKLFF.

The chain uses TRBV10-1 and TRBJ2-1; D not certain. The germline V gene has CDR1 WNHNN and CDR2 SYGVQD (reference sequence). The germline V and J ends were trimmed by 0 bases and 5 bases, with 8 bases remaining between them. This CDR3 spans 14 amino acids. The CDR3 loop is CASSESWQDNEQFF. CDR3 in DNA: TGCGCCAGCAGTGAGTCTTGGCAGGACAATGAGCAGTTCTTC.

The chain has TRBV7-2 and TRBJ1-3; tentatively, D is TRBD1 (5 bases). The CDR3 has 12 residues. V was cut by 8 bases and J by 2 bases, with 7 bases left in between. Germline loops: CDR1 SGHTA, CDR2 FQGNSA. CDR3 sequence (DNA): TGTGCCAGCTCAGGGACTGGAAACACCATATATTTT. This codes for CASSGTGNTIYF.

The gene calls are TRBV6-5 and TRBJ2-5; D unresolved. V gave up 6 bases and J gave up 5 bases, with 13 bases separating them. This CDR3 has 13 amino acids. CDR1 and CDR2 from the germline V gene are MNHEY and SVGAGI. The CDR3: CASSTPGRETQYF. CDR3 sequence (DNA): TGTGCCAGCAGCACCCCCGGCAGGGAGACCCAGTACTTC.

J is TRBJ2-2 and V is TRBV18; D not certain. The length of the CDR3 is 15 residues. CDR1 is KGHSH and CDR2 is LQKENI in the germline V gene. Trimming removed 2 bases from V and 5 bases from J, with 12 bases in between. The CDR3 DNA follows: TGTGCCAGCTCACCATTGATCCCTGGGACCGGGGAGCTGTTTTTT. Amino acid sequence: CASSPLIPGTGELFF.

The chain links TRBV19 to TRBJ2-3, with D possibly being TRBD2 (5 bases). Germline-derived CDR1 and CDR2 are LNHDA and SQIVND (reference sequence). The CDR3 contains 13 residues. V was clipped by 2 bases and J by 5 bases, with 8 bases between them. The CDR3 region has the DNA TGTGCCAGTAGTATATCGGCGGGAGATACGCAGTATTTT. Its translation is CASSISAGDTQYF.

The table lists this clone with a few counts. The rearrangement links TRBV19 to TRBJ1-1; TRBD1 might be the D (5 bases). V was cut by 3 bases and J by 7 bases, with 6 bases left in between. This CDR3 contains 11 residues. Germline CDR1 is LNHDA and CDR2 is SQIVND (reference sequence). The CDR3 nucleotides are TGTGCCAGTAGTATTAGGGGTGAAGCTTTCTTT. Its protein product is CASSIRGEAFF.

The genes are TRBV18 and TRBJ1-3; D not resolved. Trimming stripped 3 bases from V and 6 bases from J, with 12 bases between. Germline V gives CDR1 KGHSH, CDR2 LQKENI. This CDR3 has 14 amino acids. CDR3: CASSPPGRENTIYF. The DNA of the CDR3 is TGTGCCAGCTCACCTCCGGGCCGGGAAAACACCATATATTTT.